One T cell receptor (beta chain) is described in this entry. The V end was cut by 5 bases, the J end by 6 bases, with 12 bases between. Germline CDR1 SNHLY, CDR2 FYNNEI. CDR3 size: 13 residues. The sample belongs to a study of PD-1 blockade in classical Hodgkin lymphoma. Time point given: cycle 4 day 1 (C4D1), after more than 5 weeks of nivolumab. Each of the patients experienced relapse following autologous stem cell transplantation, and their brentuximab vedotin exposure differed. The investigators isolated CD8+ T cells from thawed PBMCs using magnetic negative selection. TCRdb's copy holds only in-frame clones and misses some; the assay was immunoSEQ multiplex PCR. This table holds several thousand clones, around 65% found once.

This receptor was obtained from a human donor with classical Hodgkin lymphoma. Material: CD8+ T cells from blood, obtained before the fourth cycle of nivolumab. This chain connects TRBV2 to TRBJ2-3, with D maybe TRBD2 (6 bases). This CDR3 reads CASSSGVADTQYF. The DNA of the CDR3 is TGTGCCAGCAGTTCGGGGGTGGCGGATACGCAGTATTTT.